This T cell receptor (beta chain) was identified in a study of cytomegalovirus exposure and HLA in healthy donors. The CDR3 has 15 amino acids. After removal of 6 bases from V and 3 bases from J, the junction contained 4 bases not matched to a gene. CDR1 is SEHNR and CDR2 is FQNEAQ in the germline V gene (reference sequence). Only one count was recorded for this clone. The PCR ran on 60 Vbeta and 13 Jbeta primers. Sequenced by immunoSEQ multiplex PCR; TCRdb stores in-frame clones only, minus some. The sample lists over 100,000 clones, over 60% seen once, with about 3.3% in the top ten. The receptor's source is a young woman in good health and CMV-seropositive. The chain combines TRBV7-9 with TRBJ2-2; 10 nucleotides align to TRBD1. Material: PBMCs. CDR3 sequence reads: CASRPGTGDTGELFF. The CDR3 DNA follows: TGTGCCAGCAGGCCCGGGACAGGGGACACCGGGGAGCTGTTTTTT.